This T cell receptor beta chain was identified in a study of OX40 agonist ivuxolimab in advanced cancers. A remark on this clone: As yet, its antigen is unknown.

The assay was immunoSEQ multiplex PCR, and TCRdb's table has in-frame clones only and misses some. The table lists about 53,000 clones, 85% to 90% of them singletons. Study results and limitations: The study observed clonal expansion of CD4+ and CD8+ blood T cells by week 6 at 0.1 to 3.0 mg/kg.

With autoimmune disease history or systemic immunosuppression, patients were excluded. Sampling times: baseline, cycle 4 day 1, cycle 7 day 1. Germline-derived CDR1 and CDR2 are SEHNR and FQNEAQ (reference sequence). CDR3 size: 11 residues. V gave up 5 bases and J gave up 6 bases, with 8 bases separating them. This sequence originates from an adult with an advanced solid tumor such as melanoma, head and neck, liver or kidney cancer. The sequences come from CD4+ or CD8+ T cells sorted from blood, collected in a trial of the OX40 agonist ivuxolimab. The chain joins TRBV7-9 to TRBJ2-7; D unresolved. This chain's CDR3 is CASSPYTEQYF. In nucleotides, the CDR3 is TGTGCCAGCAGCCCTTATACCGAGCAGTACTTC.